Listed below are T cell receptor beta chains from one sample, sequenced in a study of early T cells in non-severe SARS-CoV-2 infection. TCRdb recomputed calls from the 5' RACE reads with MiXCR, one row per CDR3 protein. This sample yields tens of thousands of distinct CDR3 sequences, of which over 10% are seen a single time; about 4% belongs to the top ten. Material: whole blood. These receptors were taken from an adult who was a healthcare worker with PCR-confirmed SARS-CoV-2 infection or an uninfected control (not recorded which). CDR3s include the opening cysteine and the closing phenylalanine or tryptophan. Each record gives: J gene, V gene, D gene, clone size, CDR3 protein, CDR3 DNA. D genes are given only for firm matches. Clone size appears in some rows only: once, few, many, or a class for an expanded clone.

TRBJ1-1 | TRBV20-1 | NA | NA | CSARPPTGMNTEAFF | TGCAGTGCTAGACCGCCTACAGGGATGAACACTGAAGCTTTCTTT
TRBJ1-1 | TRBV12-3/TRBV12-4 | TRBD1 | many | CASSPIRTGGHTEAFF | TGTGCCAGCAGTCCTATTAGAACAGGGGGGCACACTGAAGCTTTCTTT
TRBJ1-1 | TRBV30 | NA | NA | CACRRQVGEAFF | TGTGCCTGTAGGCGACAGGTGGGTGAAGCTTTCTTT
TRBJ2-1 | TRBV27 | NA | many | CASSPAVGVLGENEQFF | TGTGCCAGCAGCCCAGCGGTGGGAGTTCTGGGGGAGAATGAGCAGTTCTTC
TRBJ2-7 | TRBV5-1 | NA | NA | CASSLGGLKLDEQYF | TGCGCCAGCAGCTTGGGGGGACTCAAGCTGGACGAGCAGTACTTC
TRBJ2-1 | TRBV7-2 | NA | NA | CAGGLSSYNEQFF | TGTGCCGGGGGACTGAGCTCCTACAATGAGCAGTTCTTC
TRBJ2-1 | TRBV27 | TRBD2 | NA | CASSSAGGRVNYNEQFF | TGTGCCAGCAGTTCCGCGGGGGGGCGGGTGAACTACAATGAGCAGTTCTTC
TRBJ2-7 | TRBV29-1 | TRBD2 | NA | CSVAELAGYEQYF | TGCAGCGTTGCCGAGCTAGCGGGGTACGAGCAGTACTTC
TRBJ2-2 | TRBV12-3/TRBV12-4 | NA | NA | CASSSGDPGELFF | TGTGCCAGCAGTTCAGGGGATCCCGGGGAGCTGTTTTTT
TRBJ1-5 | TRBV18 | NA | many | CASSLTPRGSNQPQHF | TGTGCCAGCTCACTAACCCCTCGGGGGAGCAATCAGCCCCAGCATTTT
TRBJ2-7 | TRBV29-1 | NA | many | CSVRSGPSSYEQYF | TGCAGCGTCAGGAGTGGCCCAAGCTCCTACGAGCAGTACTTC
TRBJ2-3 | TRBV5-1 | TRBD2 | many | CASSLALAGLTSTDTQYF | TGCGCCAGCAGCTTGGCCCTAGCGGGACTTACTAGCACAGATACGCAGTATTTT
TRBJ1-2 | TRBV7-6 | TRBD1 | many | CASSLGGTGWDYGYTF | TGTGCCAGCAGCTTAGGGGGGACAGGGTGGGACTATGGCTACACCTTC
TRBJ1-1 | TRBV12-3/TRBV12-4 | NA | many | CASRGGLNTEAFF | TGTGCCAGCAGGGGGGGGTTGAACACTGAAGCTTTCTTT
TRBJ2-4 | TRBV7-2 | TRBD2 | NA | CASSLDGAAPILAGRAKNIQYF | TGTGCCAGCAGCTTAGATGGGGCAGCTCCCATCCTAGCGGGAAGAGCCAAAAACATTCAGTACTTC
TRBJ2-3 | TRBV6-1 | NA | many | CASSDLSTDTQYF | TGTGCCAGCAGTGACCTTAGCACAGATACGCAGTATTTT
TRBJ2-3 | TRBV10-3 | NA | NA | CAISESKEVDTQYF | TGTGCCATCAGTGAGTCGAAAGAGGTAGATACGCAGTATTTT
TRBJ2-1 | TRBV18 | NA | NA | CASSERLGSYNEQFF | TGTGCCAGCTCAGAGCGTCTGGGCTCCTACAATGAGCAGTTCTTC
TRBJ2-7 | TRBV12-3/TRBV12-4 | TRBD1 | few | CASSFRQGAHEQYF | TGTGCCAGCAGTTTCCGGCAGGGGGCCCACGAGCAGTACTTC
TRBJ2-2 | TRBV29-1 | NA | NA | CSAIAADTGELFF | TGCAGCGCAATAGCGGCAGACACCGGGGAGCTGTTTTTT
TRBJ2-7 | TRBV5-1 | NA | NA | CASSCEQYF | TGCGCCAGCAGCTGCGAGCAGTACTTC
TRBJ2-2 | TRBV9 | TRBD2 | many | CASSPQAGAITGELFF | TGTGCCAGCAGCCCCCAAGCGGGAGCTATCACCGGGGAGCTGTTTTTT
TRBJ2-3 | TRBV7-3 | TRBD2 | NA | CASSFSGPSTDTQYF | TGTGCCAGCAGCTTTAGCGGGCCTAGCACAGATACGCAGTATTTT